A single sample gave rise to the 22 T cell receptor beta chains below, sequenced in a study of blood T cell repertoires in COVID-19 (dated by TCRdb to the early 2020s). Library preparation was by the immunoSEQ multiplex PCR assay. TCRdb holds this immuneACCESS table with in-frame rearrangements only. Some clones are missing; in checked studies, unresolved V genes explain under half, and the rest has no known cause. Present in this sample are some 270,000 clones, around nine tenths of which were seen just once. Jointly, the top ten make up about 10% of the sample. Sequencing was done on a sample of peripheral blood. These receptors were obtained from a man in his forties with active or convalescent COVID-19.

V and J are TRBV6-5 and TRBJ1-4; 7 bases match TRBD1. The length of the CDR3 is 14 residues. CDR1 is MNHEY, CDR2 SVGAGI, per germline. Germline trimming cut 0 bases from V and 8 bases from J; bases unmatched to any gene: 3. The CDR3: CASSYSRQGEKLFF. The CDR3 DNA is TGTGCCAGCAGTTACTCTCGACAGGGCGAAAAACTGTTTTTT.

The chain recombines TRBV11-2 with TRBJ2-7; D is possibly TRBD1 (5 bases). V gave up 4 bases and J gave up 3 bases, with 13 bases separating them. The CDR3 sequence is 14 residues long. In germline, CDR1 is SGHAT, CDR2 FQNNGV. The CDR3 coding sequence is TGTGCCAGCAGCTCCGCTCACCAGGGCTACGAGCAGTACTTC. Translating gives CASSSAHQGYEQYF.

This chain joins TRBV7-2 and TRBJ2-7, with 7 nucleotides matching TRBD2. Germline-derived CDR1 and CDR2 are SGHTA and FQGNSA. The CDR3 is 16 residues long. V lost 6 bases, J lost 5 bases, and 16 bases stayed unmatched. Here the CDR3 reads CASRPPGGMNIHEQYF. In DNA, the CDR3 is TGTGCCAGCAGACCTCCCGGGGGGATGAACATCCACGAGCAGTACTTC.

The chain links TRBV15 to TRBJ2-7, with TRBD1 as a possible D gene (6 bases). The CDR3 has 13 amino acids. Trimming took 5 bases from V and 6 from J, leaving 14 bases between them. Germline assignment: CDR1 LNHNV and CDR2 YYDKDF (reference sequence). The CDR3 sequence is CATSPLTGTEQYF. CDR3 bases: TGTGCCACCAGCCCGTTAACAGGGACCGAGCAGTACTTC.

CDR3 in amino acids: CASSLGGPTTRDEQYF. In nucleotides, the CDR3 is TGTGCCAGCAGCTTAGGGGGACCGACGACTAGGGACGAGCAGTACTTC. The chain uses TRBV13 and TRBJ2-7, with D perhaps matching TRBD2 (6 bases). CDR3 length equals 16 residues. V was shortened by 0 bases and J by 5 bases, with 17 bases between the two germline ends. CDR1 and CDR2 from the germline V gene are PRHDT and FYEKMQ (reference sequence).

The chain links TRBV12-1 to TRBJ2-5; the D call of TRBD2 is as the table states it, not checked on the DNA. TRBV12-1 is tagged as a pseudogene. This CDR3 is built from 14 residues. The CDR3, as DNA: TGTGCCAGCAGCTCGCTTTGCGGGAGGGAGACCCAGTACTTC. Residues: CASSSLCGRETQYF.

The chain is built from TRBV6-5 and TRBJ2-7; a weak D match, TRBD2 (5 bases). V was trimmed by 0 bases and J by 4 bases, leaving 16 bases between them. Germline loops: CDR1 MNHEY, CDR2 SVGAGI. The CDR3 runs to 16 residues. CDR3 amino acids: CASSYSRASHEYEQYF. For the CDR3, the DNA is TGTGCCAGCAGTTACTCGAGGGCATCTCATGAGTACGAGCAGTACTTC.

This clone was seen only once. The rearrangement links TRBV7-9 to TRBJ1-1; D is possibly TRBD1 (5 bases). The germline gives CDR1 SEHNR, CDR2 FQNEAQ (reference sequence). There are 16 residues in the CDR3. Trimming pared 1 base from V and 7 bases from J, leaving 19 bases between. The DNA for the CDR3 is TGTGCCAGCAGCTTAGTAGGGGAATACTACATACGTGAAGCTTTCTTT. This gives the protein CASSLVGEYYIREAFF.

The chain is built from TRBV5-8 and TRBJ2-7; 7 bases match TRBD1. The junction had 9 bases not matched to a gene; V was cut back by 3 bases and J by 3 bases. The CDR3 contains 15 residues. Per germline, CDR1 SGHTS and CDR2 YDEGEE. The CDR3 bases are TGTGCCAGCAGCTCTAGGGGGACAGCAAACTACGAGCAGTACTTC. Translation: CASSSRGTANYEQYF.

The chain uses TRBV11-3 and TRBJ2-1, with 8 bases that match TRBD1. The CDR3 spans 16 residues. Germline CDR1 and CDR2: SGHNT and YENEEA. The J segment lost 8 bases and the V segment lost 0 bases, leaving 9 bases of the junction unmatched. Here the CDR3 DNA reads TGTGCCAGCAGCTTAGACCCGCCAGGGGGCCTGGATGAGCAGTTCTTC. It translates to CASSLDPPGGLDEQFF.

The V call is TRBV30, the J call TRBJ1-2; D not resolved. Germline CDR1 GTSNPN, CDR2 SVGIG (reference sequence). With 2 bases removed from V and 0 bases from J, the gap between germline ends came to 10 bases. CDR3 length equals 14 residues. The CDR3 region is CAWSSAATNYGYTF. For the CDR3, the DNA is TGTGCCTGGAGTTCGGCAGCGACTAACTATGGCTACACCTTC.

This clone was picked up a small number of times. The V call is TRBV28, the J call TRBJ1-1; a weak D match, TRBD1 (6 bases). The germline V gene encodes CDR1 MDHEN and CDR2 SYDVKM. The germline V and J ends were trimmed by 6 bases and 0 bases, with 11 bases remaining between them. This CDR3 has 14 residues. CDR3 sequence (DNA): TGTGCCAGCAGACAGGACAGCATGAACACTGAAGCTTTCTTT. Its translation is CASRQDSMNTEAFF.

The CDR3 coding sequence is TGTGCCGCCAGCTGGGGAGGCGGGGGGGAGGGCAATGAGCAGTTCTTC. This codes for CAASWGGGGEGNEQFF. The V call is TRBV2, the J call TRBJ2-1; 9 positions agree with TRBD2. V was clipped by 11 bases and J by 6 bases; unmatched bases: 17. The germline V gene has CDR1 SNHLY and CDR2 FYNNEI. The CDR3 runs 16 residues.

This clone appeared a few times. The gene calls are TRBV25-1 and TRBJ1-1; a possible D gene is TRBD1 (6 bases). Germline V CDR1 and CDR2: MGHDK, SYGVNS. This CDR3 region has 14 residues. V was clipped by 4 bases and J by 4 bases, with 13 bases between them. CDR3 in DNA: TGTGCCAGCAGTGTGGATACAGGGCCCACTGAAGCTTTCTTT. Encoded protein: CASSVDTGPTEAFF. Supplemented by reference TRBV25-1 and TRBJ1-1, the full variable domain reads EADIYQTPRYLVIGTGKKITLECSQTMGHDKMYWYQQDPGMELHLIHYSYGVNSTEKGDLSSESTVSRIRTEHFPLTLESARPSHTSQYLCASSVDTGPTEAFFGQGTRLTVV.

The chain has TRBV4-1 and TRBJ2-1; the D gene is possibly TRBD1 (5 bases). CDR1 is MGHRA and CDR2 is YSYEKL in the germline V gene. With 1 base removed from V and 8 bases from J, the gap between germline ends came to 15 bases. The CDR3 contains 15 residues. The CDR3 here is CASSQGRGRTHEQFF. The DNA for the CDR3 is TGCGCCAGCAGCCAAGGTAGGGGCAGGACCCATGAGCAGTTCTTC.

The chain employs TRBV7-9 and TRBJ1-1, with D perhaps matching TRBD1 (5 bases). The CDR3 extends over 13 amino acids. V lost 7 bases to trimming and J lost 0 bases, with 9 bases between them. From germline, CDR1 is SEHNR and CDR2 FQNEAQ (reference sequence). The CDR3 DNA follows: TGTGCCAGCATCAAGGGGCTGAACACTGAAGCTTTCTTT. This codes for CASIKGLNTEAFF.

This clone was found once. This chain joins TRBV4-1 and TRBJ2-5, with 9 bases fitting TRBD1. J gave up 5 bases and V 2 bases, and 9 bases lay outside the gene matches. In germline, CDR1 is MGHRA, CDR2 YSYEKL. The CDR3 is made up of 16 amino acids. For the CDR3, the DNA is TGCGCCAGCAGCCAACAACAGGGGGCGACTGGCGAGACCCAGTACTTC. Protein product: CASSQQQGATGETQYF.

The chain recombines TRBV29-1 with TRBJ1-1; D may be TRBD1 (6 bases). Trimming took 7 bases from V and 4 from J, leaving 13 bases between them. The CDR3 spans 12 residues. Germline V CDR1 and CDR2: SQVTM, ANQGSEA. This chain's CDR3 is CSAVTGTTEAFF. The DNA of the CDR3 is TGCAGCGCAGTTACAGGGACCACTGAAGCTTTCTTT.

J is TRBJ1-5 and V is TRBV5-1, with TRBD1 identical over 9 bases. Trimming at V came to 4 bases and at J to 3 bases, leaving 5 bases not matched to a gene. Germline V lookup: CDR1 SGHRS, CDR2 YFSETQ. The length of the CDR3 is 15 residues. The CDR3: CASSAGQGVNQPQHF. In DNA, the CDR3 is TGCGCCAGCAGCGCGGGACAGGGAGTCAATCAGCCCCAGCATTTT.

The genes are TRBV19 and TRBJ1-2; 8 bases are a match to TRBD1. This CDR3 region has 14 residues. CDR1 is LNHDA, CDR2 SQIVND, per germline (reference sequence). The V and J ends lost 7 bases and 5 bases, in that order; junction bases with no gene match: 9. CDR3 DNA sequence: TGTGCCAGTAAAAATACAGGGGGAGGATATGGCTACACCTTC. Its translation is CASKNTGGGYGYTF.

This clone was observed a single time. The chain uses TRBV5-4 and TRBJ2-7; D perhaps matches TRBD1 (5 bases). Trimming stripped 4 bases from V and 0 bases from J, with 11 bases between. Germline CDR1 SGHNT, CDR2 YYREEE (reference sequence). The CDR3 runs 14 residues. In nucleotides, the CDR3 is TGTGCCAGCAGCCCCAGACAGAGCTCCTACGAGCAGTACTTC. Protein product: CASSPRQSSYEQYF.

This chain connects TRBV5-4 to TRBJ2-2, with 7 bases identical to TRBD1. The V segment lost 4 bases and the J segment 6 bases; nucleotides outside the gene matches: 6. Germline CDR1 reads SGHNT; CDR2 reads YYREEE (reference sequence). The CDR3 totals 14 residues. The chain's CDR3 is CASSTDRASGELFF. The DNA of the CDR3 is TGTGCCAGCAGCACAGACAGGGCGTCCGGGGAGCTGTTTTTT.